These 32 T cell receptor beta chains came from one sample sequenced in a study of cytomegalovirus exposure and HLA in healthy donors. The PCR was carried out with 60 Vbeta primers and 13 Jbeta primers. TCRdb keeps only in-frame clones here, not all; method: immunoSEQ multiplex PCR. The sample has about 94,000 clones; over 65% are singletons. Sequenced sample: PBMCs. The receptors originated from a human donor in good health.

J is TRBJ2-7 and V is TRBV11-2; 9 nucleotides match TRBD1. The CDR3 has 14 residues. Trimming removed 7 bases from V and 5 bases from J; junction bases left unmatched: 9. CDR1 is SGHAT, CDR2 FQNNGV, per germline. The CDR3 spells CASKPGQGGNEQYF. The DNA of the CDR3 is TGTGCCAGCAAACCGGGACAGGGTGGCAACGAGCAGTACTTC.

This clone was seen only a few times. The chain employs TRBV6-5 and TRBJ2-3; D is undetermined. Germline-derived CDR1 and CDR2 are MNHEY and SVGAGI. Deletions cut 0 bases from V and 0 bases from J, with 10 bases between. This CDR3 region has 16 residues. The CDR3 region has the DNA TGTGCCAGCAGTTACTCGTTTGGCGGTAGCACAGATACGCAGTATTTT. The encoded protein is CASSYSFGGSTDTQYF.

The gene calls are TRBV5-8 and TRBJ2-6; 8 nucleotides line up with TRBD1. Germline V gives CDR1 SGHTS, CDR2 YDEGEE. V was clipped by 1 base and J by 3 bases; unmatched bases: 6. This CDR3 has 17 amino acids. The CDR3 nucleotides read TGTGCCAGCAGCTTGTTCCGGACAGGGCGTGGGGCCAACGTCCTGACTTTC. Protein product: CASSLFRTGRGANVLTF.

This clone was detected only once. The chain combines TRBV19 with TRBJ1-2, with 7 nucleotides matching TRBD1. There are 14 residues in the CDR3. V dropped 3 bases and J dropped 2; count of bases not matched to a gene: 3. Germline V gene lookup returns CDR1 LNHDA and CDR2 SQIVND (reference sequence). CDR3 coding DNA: TGTGCCAGTAGTATGGGGACAGCAAACTATGGCTACACCTTC. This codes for CASSMGTANYGYTF.

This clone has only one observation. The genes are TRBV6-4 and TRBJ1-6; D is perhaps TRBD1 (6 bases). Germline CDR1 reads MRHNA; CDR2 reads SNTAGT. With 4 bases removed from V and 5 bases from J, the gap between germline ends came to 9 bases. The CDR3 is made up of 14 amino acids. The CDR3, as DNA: TGTGCCAGCAGTGCGGACAGTAATAATTCACCCCTCCACTTT. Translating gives CASSADSNNSPLHF.

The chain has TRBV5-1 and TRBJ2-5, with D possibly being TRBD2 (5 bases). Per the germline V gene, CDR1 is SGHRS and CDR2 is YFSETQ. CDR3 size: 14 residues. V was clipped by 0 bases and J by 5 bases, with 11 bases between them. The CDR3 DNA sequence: TGCGCCAGCAGCTTGGCGGCTAGCCGGGAGACCCAGTACTTC. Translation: CASSLAASRETQYF.

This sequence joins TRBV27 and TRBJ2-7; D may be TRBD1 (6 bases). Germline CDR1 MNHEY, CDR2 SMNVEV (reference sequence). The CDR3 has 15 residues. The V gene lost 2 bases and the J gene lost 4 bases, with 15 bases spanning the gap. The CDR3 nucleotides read TGTGCCAGCAGTTTAGGGCCAGGGGCTAGTTACGAGCAGTACTTC. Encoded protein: CASSLGPGASYEQYF.

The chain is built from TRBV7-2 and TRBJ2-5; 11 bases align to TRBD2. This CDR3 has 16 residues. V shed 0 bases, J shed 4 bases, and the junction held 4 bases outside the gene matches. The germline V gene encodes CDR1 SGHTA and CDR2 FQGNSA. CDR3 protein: CASSLASGGARETQYF. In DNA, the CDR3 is TGTGCCAGCAGCTTAGCTAGCGGGGGGGCCCGAGAGACCCAGTACTTC.

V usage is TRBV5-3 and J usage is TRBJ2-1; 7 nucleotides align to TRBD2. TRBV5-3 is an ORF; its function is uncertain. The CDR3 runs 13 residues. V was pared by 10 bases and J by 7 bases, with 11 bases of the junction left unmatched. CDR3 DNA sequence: TGTGCCGGCAATGGACTAGAAAGAAATGAGCAGTTCTTC. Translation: CAGNGLERNEQFF.

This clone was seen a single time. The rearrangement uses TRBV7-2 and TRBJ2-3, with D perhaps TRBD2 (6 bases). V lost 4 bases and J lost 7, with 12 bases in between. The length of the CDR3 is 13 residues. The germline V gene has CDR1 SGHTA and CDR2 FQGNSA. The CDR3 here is CASSSTTSNTQYF. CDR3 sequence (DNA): TGTGCCAGCAGCTCAACAACTAGCAATACGCAGTATTTT.

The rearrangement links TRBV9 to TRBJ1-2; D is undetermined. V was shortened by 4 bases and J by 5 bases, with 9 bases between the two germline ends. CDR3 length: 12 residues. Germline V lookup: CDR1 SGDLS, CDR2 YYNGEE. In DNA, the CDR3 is TGTGCCAGCAGCACCCAGATTTATGGCTACACCTTC. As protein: CASSTQIYGYTF.

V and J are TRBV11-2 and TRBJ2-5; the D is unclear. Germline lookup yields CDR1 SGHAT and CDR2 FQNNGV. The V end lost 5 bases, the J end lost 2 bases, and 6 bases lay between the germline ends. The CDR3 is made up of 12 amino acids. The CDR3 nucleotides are TGTGCCAGCAGCCGCGAGCAAGAGACCCAGTACTTC. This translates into CASSREQETQYF. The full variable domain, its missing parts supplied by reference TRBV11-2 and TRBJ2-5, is EAGVAQSPRYKIIEKRQSVAFWCNPISGHATLYWYQQILGQGPKLLIQFQNNGVVDDSQLPKDRFSAERLKGVDSTLKIQPAKLEDSAVYLCASSREQETQYFGPGTRLLVL.

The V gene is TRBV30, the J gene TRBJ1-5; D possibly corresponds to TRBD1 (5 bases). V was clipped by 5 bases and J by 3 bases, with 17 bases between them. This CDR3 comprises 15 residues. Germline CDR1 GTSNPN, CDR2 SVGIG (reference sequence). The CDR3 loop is CAWATKGLYNQPQHF. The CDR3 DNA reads TGTGCCTGGGCGACGAAGGGGCTCTACAATCAGCCCCAGCATTTT.

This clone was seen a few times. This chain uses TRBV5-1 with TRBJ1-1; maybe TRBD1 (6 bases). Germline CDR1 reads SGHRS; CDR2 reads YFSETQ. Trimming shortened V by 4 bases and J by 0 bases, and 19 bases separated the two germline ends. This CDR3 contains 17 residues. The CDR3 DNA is TGCGCCAGCAGCCCAAGCCGGGACATTGTCATGAACACTGAAGCTTTCTTT. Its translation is CASSPSRDIVMNTEAFF. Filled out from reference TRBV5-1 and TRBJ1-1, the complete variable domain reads KAGVTQTPRYLIKTRGQQVTLSCSPISGHRSVSWYQQTPGQGLQFLFEYFSETQRNKGNFPGRFSGRQFSNSRSEMNVSTLELGDSALYLCASSPSRDIVMNTEAFFGQGTRLTVV.

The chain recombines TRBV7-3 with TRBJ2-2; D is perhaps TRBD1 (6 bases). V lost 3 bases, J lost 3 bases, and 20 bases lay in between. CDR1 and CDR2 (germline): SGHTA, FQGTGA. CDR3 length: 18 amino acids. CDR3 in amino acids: CASSLGQGKRLDTGELFF. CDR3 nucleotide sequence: TGTGCCAGCAGCTTGGGGCAGGGGAAAAGATTAGACACCGGGGAGCTGTTTTTT.

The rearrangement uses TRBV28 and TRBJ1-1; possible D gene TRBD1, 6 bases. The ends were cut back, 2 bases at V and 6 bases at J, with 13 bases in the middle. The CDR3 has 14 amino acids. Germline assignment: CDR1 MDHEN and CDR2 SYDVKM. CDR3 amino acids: CASSLPAQGAEAFF. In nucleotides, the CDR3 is TGTGCCAGCAGTTTACCCGCACAGGGTGCTGAAGCTTTCTTT.

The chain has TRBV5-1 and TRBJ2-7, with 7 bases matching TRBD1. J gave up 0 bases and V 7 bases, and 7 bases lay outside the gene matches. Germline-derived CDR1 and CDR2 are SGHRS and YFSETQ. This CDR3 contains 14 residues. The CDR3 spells CASRQQGSSYEQYF. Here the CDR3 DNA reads TGCGCCAGCCGACAACAGGGGAGCTCCTACGAGCAGTACTTC.

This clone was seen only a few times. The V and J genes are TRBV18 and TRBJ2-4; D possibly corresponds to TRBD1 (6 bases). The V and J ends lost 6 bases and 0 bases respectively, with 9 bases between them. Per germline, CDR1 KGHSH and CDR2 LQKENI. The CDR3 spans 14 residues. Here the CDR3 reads CASSQDRAKNIQYF. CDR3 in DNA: TGTGCCAGCTCTCAGGACAGAGCCAAAAACATTCAGTACTTC.

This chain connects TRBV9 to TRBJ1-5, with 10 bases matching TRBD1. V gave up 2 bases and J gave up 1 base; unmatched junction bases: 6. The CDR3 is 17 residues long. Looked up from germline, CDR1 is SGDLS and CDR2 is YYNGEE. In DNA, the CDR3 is TGTGCCAGCAGCGTGGGGACAGGGGATTGGAGCAATCAGCCCCAGCATTTT. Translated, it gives CASSVGTGDWSNQPQHF.

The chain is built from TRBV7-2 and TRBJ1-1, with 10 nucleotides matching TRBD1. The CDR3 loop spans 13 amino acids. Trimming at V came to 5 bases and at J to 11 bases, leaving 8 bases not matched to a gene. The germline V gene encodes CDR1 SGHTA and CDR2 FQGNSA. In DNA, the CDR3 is TGTGCCAGCAGCCCAACGGACAGGGGGTCGGCTTTCTTT. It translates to CASSPTDRGSAFF.

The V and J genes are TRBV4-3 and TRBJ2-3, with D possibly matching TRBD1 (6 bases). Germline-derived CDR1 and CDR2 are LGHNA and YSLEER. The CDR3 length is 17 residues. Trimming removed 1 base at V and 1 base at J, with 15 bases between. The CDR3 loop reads CASSQALQGLGTDTQYF. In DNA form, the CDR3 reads TGCGCCAGCAGCCAAGCATTACAGGGTTTAGGCACAGATACGCAGTATTTT.

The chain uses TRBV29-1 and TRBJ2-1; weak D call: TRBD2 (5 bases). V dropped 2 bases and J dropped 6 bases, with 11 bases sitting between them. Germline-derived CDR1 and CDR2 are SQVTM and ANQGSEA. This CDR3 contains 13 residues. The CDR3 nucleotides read TGCAGCGTTGAATTGGACTTGGGCAATGAGCAGTTCTTC. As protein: CSVELDLGNEQFF.

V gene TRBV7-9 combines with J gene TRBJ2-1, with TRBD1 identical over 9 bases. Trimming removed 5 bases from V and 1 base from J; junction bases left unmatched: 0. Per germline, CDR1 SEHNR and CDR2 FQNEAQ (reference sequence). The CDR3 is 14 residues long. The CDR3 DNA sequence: TGTGCCAGCAGCGGACAGGGGTCCTACAATGAGCAGTTCTTC. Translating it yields CASSGQGSYNEQFF.

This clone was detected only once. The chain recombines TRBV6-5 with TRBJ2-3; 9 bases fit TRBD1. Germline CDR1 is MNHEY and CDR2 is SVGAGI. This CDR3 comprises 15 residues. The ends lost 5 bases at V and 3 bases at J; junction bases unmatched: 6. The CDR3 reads CASSPRDRVTDTQYF. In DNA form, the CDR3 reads TGTGCCAGCAGTCCCCGGGACAGGGTTACAGATACGCAGTATTTT.

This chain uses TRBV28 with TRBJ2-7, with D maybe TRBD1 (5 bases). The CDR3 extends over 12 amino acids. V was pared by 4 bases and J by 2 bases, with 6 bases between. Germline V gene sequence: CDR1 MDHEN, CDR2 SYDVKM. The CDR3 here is CASSSGTYEQYF. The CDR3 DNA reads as TGTGCCAGCAGTTCAGGGACCTACGAGCAGTACTTC. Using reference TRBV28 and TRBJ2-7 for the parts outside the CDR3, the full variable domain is DVKVTQSSRYLVKRTGEKVFLECVQDMDHENMFWYRQDPGLGLRLIYFSYDVKMKEKGDIPEGYSVSREKKERFSLILESASTNQTSMYLCASSSGTYEQYFGPGTRLTVT.

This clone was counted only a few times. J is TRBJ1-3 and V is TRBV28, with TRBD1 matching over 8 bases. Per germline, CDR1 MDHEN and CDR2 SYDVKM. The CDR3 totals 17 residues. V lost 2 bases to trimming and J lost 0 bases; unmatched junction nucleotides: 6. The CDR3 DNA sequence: TGTGCCAGCAGTTTACGTAGGACAGGGTTCTCTGGAAACACCATATATTTT. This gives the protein CASSLRRTGFSGNTIYF.

This chain's CDR3 is CASRGDRGDEQFF. In nucleotides, the CDR3 is TGTGCCAGCAGGGGGGACAGGGGCGATGAGCAGTTCTTC. The rearrangement links TRBV7-9 to TRBJ2-1; 10 nucleotides align to TRBD1. CDR3 length: 13 amino acids. After removal of 6 bases from V and 8 bases from J, the junction contained 4 bases not matched to a gene. Looked up from germline, CDR1 is SEHNR and CDR2 is FQNEAQ (reference sequence).

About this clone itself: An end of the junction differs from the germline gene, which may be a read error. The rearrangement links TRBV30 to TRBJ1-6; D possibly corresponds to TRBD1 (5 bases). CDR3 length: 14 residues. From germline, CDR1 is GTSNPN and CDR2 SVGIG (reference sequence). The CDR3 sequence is CAWSVQGHLNPKLF. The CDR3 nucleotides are TGTGCCTGGAGTGTACAAGGACACCTCAATCCGAAACTTTTT. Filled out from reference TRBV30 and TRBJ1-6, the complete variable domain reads SQTIHQWPATLVQPVGSPLSLECTVEGTSNPNLYWYRQAAGRGLQLLFYSVGIGQISSEVPQNLSASRPQDRQFILSSKKLLLSDSGFYLCAWSVQGHLNPKLFGNGTRLTVT.

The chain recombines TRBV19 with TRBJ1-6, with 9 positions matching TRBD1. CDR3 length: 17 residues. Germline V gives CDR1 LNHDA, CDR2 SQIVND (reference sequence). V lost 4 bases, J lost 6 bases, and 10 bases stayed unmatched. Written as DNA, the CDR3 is TGTGCCAGTAGTACTCTTGGGGGACAGGGAGGTAATTCACCCCTCCACTTT. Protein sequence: CASSTLGGQGGNSPLHF.

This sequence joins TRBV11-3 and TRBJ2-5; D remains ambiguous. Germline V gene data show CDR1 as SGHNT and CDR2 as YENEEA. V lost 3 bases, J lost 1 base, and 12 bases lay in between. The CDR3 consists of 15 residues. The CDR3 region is CASSFRFAAQETQYF. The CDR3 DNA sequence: TGTGCCAGCAGCTTTAGGTTTGCGGCCCAAGAGACCCAGTACTTC.

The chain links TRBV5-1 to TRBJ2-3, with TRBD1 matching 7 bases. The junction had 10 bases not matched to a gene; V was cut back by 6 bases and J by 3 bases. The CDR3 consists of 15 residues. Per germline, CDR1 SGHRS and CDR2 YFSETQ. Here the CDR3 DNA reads TGCGCCAGCATTGAGGGGGCTTCGAGTACAGATACGCAGTATTTT. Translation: CASIEGASSTDTQYF.

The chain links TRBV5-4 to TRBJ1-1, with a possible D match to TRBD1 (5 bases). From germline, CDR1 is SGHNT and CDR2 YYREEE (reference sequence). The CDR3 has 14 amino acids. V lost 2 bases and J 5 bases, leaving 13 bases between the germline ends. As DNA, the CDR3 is TGTGCCAGCAGCTTCCAGGGCAGGCGGACTGAAGCTTTCTTT. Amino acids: CASSFQGRRTEAFF.